This T cell receptor beta chain is drawn from a study of shared clonotypes between healthy human individuals. The wider study: Each donor's CD8 memory used one plate, CD8 naive two, each CD4 subset three.

Measured with immunoSEQ multiplex PCR; TCRdb has only the in-frame clones, and not every one. The sample has about 680,000 clones, under 95% seen once. CD45RO-negative, CCR7-positively selected cells formed the naive CD8 fraction, excluding terminally differentiated effector memory CD45RA+ cells. The source of this sequence is a man aged 25 to 40 in good health. The specimen sequenced was naive CD8+ T cells sorted from blood.

CDR3: CASSSPSAREGLHEQYF. For the CDR3, the DNA is TGTGCCAGCAGTTCCCCCTCAGCGCGGGAGGGCCTACACGAGCAGTACTTC. This rearrangement joins TRBV27 to TRBJ2-7; TRBD2 aligns across 9 bases. Germline CDR1 reads MNHEY; CDR2 reads SMNVEV (reference sequence). Germline trimming cut 4 bases from V and 5 bases from J; bases unmatched to any gene: 15. The CDR3 spans 17 residues.